The 18 T cell receptor beta chains in this list originate from one sample, sequenced in a study of shared clonotypes between healthy human individuals. Assay used: immunoSEQ multiplex PCR; TCRdb lists only in-frame clones, some missing. The profile shows 630,000 or so clones, roughly 98% of them singletons. Naive CD8 cells, CD45RO-negative and positively selected for CCR7, excluded terminally differentiated effector memory CD45RA+ cells. The sample taken for sequencing was naive CD8+ T cells sorted from blood. These receptor sequences come from a young man in good health.

The V call is TRBV27, the J call TRBJ2-7; D not resolved. V lost 2 bases and J 9 bases, leaving 8 bases between the germline ends. CDR1 is MNHEY, CDR2 SMNVEV, per germline (reference sequence). The CDR3 runs 11 residues. CDR3 sequence: CASSLGVLQYF. CDR3 bases: TGTGCCAGCAGTTTAGGGGTTCTGCAGTACTTC.

The chain combines TRBV5-1 with TRBJ2-5; tentative D call: TRBD2 (5 bases). Trimming took off 4 bases at V and 4 bases at J, with 11 bases between the two ends. Germline CDR1 SGHRS, CDR2 YFSETQ. This CDR3 region has 13 residues. The CDR3 region is CASSPGSGETQYF. DNA of the CDR3: TGCGCCAGCAGCCCGGGGAGTGGAGAGACCCAGTACTTC.

V is TRBV9 and J is TRBJ2-7; possibly TRBD1 or TRBD2 for D (7 bases each). CDR1 and CDR2 (germline): SGDLS, YYNGEE. CDR3 length: 15 residues. Between the trimmed V and J ends, which lost 3 bases and 4 bases, there was a span of 17 bases. The CDR3 nucleotides are TGTGCCAGCAGCGCAAAAGACAGGGAGGGTTACGAGCAGTACTTC. It codes for CASSAKDREGYEQYF. Variable domain in full (rest from reference TRBV9 and TRBJ2-7): DSGVTQTPKHLITATGQRVTLRCSPRSGDLSVYWYQQSLDQGLQFLIQYYNGEERAKGNILERFSAQQFPDLHSELNLSSLELGDSALYFCASSAKDREGYEQYFGPGTRLTVT.

The genes are TRBV9 and TRBJ2-7; 8 nucleotides match TRBD2. In germline, CDR1 is SGDLS, CDR2 YYNGEE. This CDR3 comprises 15 residues. The ends lost 0 bases at V and 3 bases at J; junction bases unmatched: 5. The chain's CDR3 is CASSVGSAGGYEQYF. CDR3 sequence (DNA): TGTGCCAGCAGCGTAGGTTCCGCGGGAGGCTACGAGCAGTACTTC.

V is TRBV12-2 and J is TRBJ2-1. TRBV12-2 is assigned pseudogene status. The CDR3 is 16 residues long. CDR3 in amino acids: CASRLFAVSSYNEQFF. As DNA, the CDR3 is TGTGCAAGTCGCTTATTCGCCGTAAGCTCCTACAATGAGCAGTTCTTC.

This chain connects TRBV9 to TRBJ2-7; TRBD1 agrees at 10 bases. CDR1 SGDLS and CDR2 YYNGEE come from the germline V gene. Trimming cost V 4 bases and J 5 bases; bases outside gene matches: 3. This CDR3 spans 13 amino acids. CDR3 coding DNA: TGTGCCAGCAGCTCCGGGACAGGGGACGAGCAGTACTTC. It translates to CASSSGTGDEQYF.

The J gene is TRBJ2-7, the V gene TRBV7-2; TRBD1 matches 7 bases. J lost 4 bases, V lost 4 bases, and 7 bases had no gene match. The CDR3 is 14 amino acids. In germline, CDR1 is SGHTA, CDR2 FQGNSA. The CDR3 DNA reads as TGTGCCAGCAGCTCTTACAGGGGCGGGTACGAGCAGTACTTC. This encodes CASSSYRGGYEQYF.

The rearrangement links TRBV9 to TRBJ2-1; 9 bases map to TRBD2. V was clipped by 4 bases and J by 5 bases; unmatched bases: 10. The CDR3 covers 16 residues. The V gene's germline CDR1 is SGDLS and CDR2 YYNGEE. CDR3 nucleotides: TGTGCCAGCAGCCCCGTTTGGCGGGAGGGCCACAATGAGCAGTTCTTC. This translates into CASSPVWREGHNEQFF.

The chain has TRBV7-9 and TRBJ2-1, with 9 bases aligning to TRBD2. V shed 1 base, J shed 2 bases, and the junction held 0 bases outside the gene matches. Germline lookup yields CDR1 SEHNR and CDR2 FQNEAQ (reference sequence). The CDR3 loop spans 15 amino acids. The CDR3 spells CASSLGLAAYNEQFF. The DNA of the CDR3 is TGTGCCAGCAGCTTAGGACTAGCGGCCTACAATGAGCAGTTCTTC. Full variable domain (remainder filled in from reference TRBV7-9 and TRBJ2-1): DTGVSQNPRHKITKRGQNVTFRCDPISEHNRLYWYRQTLGQGPEFLTYFQNEAQLEKSRLLSDRFSAERPKGSFSTLEIQRTEQGDSAMYLCASSLGLAAYNEQFFGPGTRLTVL.

The chain employs TRBV7-6 and TRBJ2-1; the match to TRBD2 covers 8 bases. The germline gives CDR1 SGHVS, CDR2 FNYEAQ. The CDR3 sequence is 17 residues long. Germline trimming cut 6 bases from V and 8 bases from J; bases unmatched to any gene: 18. The CDR3, as DNA: TGTGCCAGCAGACTCGAGCAGGGACTAGGGTGGTTCCATGAGCAGTTCTTC. Translation: CASRLEQGLGWFHEQFF.

The chain links TRBV19 to TRBJ2-1, with 11 positions matching TRBD2. With 6 bases clipped from V and 8 bases from J, the junction kept 6 bases outside the gene matches. Germline CDR1 and CDR2: LNHDA and SQIVND (reference sequence). This CDR3 is built from 14 residues. The CDR3 reads CASRPGTSGYEQFF. The DNA for the CDR3 is TGTGCCAGTAGACCGGGGACTAGCGGTTATGAGCAGTTCTTC.

This clone was picked up one time. The V call is TRBV25-1, the J call TRBJ2-1, with D uncertain. V was clipped by 6 bases and J by 15 bases, with 24 bases between them. CDR1 and CDR2 (germline): MGHDK, SYGVNS. This CDR3 comprises 14 residues. The CDR3 coding sequence is TGTGCCAGCAGCGACTCGGTGGGTCTCCCCCGGAGGTTCTTC. Translated, it gives CASSDSVGLPRRFF.

This chain uses TRBV4-3 with TRBJ2-2, with 8 bases identical to TRBD2. The germline gives CDR1 LGHNA, CDR2 YSLEER. This CDR3 comprises 17 residues. V was clipped by 0 bases and J by 6 bases; unmatched bases: 9. The CDR3 DNA follows: TGCGCCAGCAGCCAAGATGGCAGCGGGGGCCCAGCCGGGGAGCTGTTTTTT. It codes for CASSQDGSGGPAGELFF.

This rearrangement joins TRBV5-1 to TRBJ2-7, with 8 positions matching TRBD2. Germline CDR1 reads SGHRS; CDR2 reads YFSETQ. The length of the CDR3 is 15 residues. After removal of 1 base from V and 0 bases from J, the junction contained 3 bases not matched to a gene. The DNA for the CDR3 is TGCGCCAGCAGCTTGAGCGGGGGAAGCTCCTACGAGCAGTACTTC. As protein: CASSLSGGSSYEQYF.

This chain uses TRBV27 with TRBJ2-7; 7 bases map to TRBD2. The V gene end was trimmed by 7 bases and the J gene end by 0 bases; junction bases not matched to a gene: 0. This CDR3 comprises 12 residues. The V gene's germline CDR1 is MNHEY and CDR2 SMNVEV (reference sequence). The CDR3 DNA sequence: TGTGCCAGCACTAGCGGCTCCTACGAGCAGTACTTC. This encodes CASTSGSYEQYF.

This chain uses TRBV29-1 with TRBJ2-1; D not resolved. The CDR3 length is 16 residues. The ends were cut back, 3 bases at V and 4 bases at J, with 19 bases in the middle. The V gene's germline CDR1 is SQVTM and CDR2 ANQGSEA. The CDR3 region has the DNA TGCAGCGTTGATGGGATCCCGGGTTCGTCGTACAATGAGCAGTTCTTC. Its protein product is CSVDGIPGSSYNEQFF.

The chain has TRBV4-1 and TRBJ1-3, with TRBD1 as a possible D gene (5 bases). CDR1 and CDR2 from the germline V gene are MGHRA and YSYEKL. The CDR3 covers 15 residues. V lost 1 base to trimming and J lost 8 bases, with 15 bases between them. The CDR3 nucleotides read TGCGCCAGCAGCCAAGGATCGGGCAGGGAGGACACCATATATTTT. Protein sequence: CASSQGSGREDTIYF.

The CDR3 here is CASSSYREPQGYEQYF. The CDR3 DNA reads as TGTGCCAGCAGTTCCTACAGGGAACCCCAAGGATACGAGCAGTACTTC. The rearrangement joins TRBV27 to TRBJ2-7; perhaps TRBD1 as D (6 bases). V was shortened by 4 bases and J by 4 bases, with 20 bases between the two germline ends. Germline CDR1 reads MNHEY; CDR2 reads SMNVEV (reference sequence). The CDR3 length is 16 residues.